Listed below are T cell receptor beta chains from one sample, sequenced in a study of T cells after yellow fever vaccination. In TCRdb, the 5' RACE reads were re-called with MiXCR into one record per CDR3 protein. The table lists about 340,000 distinct CDR3 sequences, under 15% of them singletons. The specimen was CD4+ T cells sorted from PBMCs, collected 15 days after the yellow fever booster vaccination. The receptor set was obtained from a man younger than 35 who received the YFV17D yellow fever vaccine. The CDR3 runs from the conserved cysteine through the conserved F or W. The order of the fields is V gene, J gene, D gene, clone size, CDR3 DNA, CDR3 protein. A D gene is named only where the DNA matches it firmly. Only part of the rows carry a size: once, few, many, or a class if the clone is expanded.

TRBV2	TRBJ1-2	TRBD1	NA	TGTGCCAGCACGGAGGGGGCGTTCTATGGCTACACCTTC	CASTEGAFYGYTF
TRBV11-2	TRBJ1-1	NA	many	TGTGCCAGCAGCCTCGGAACCAGGGGTACTGAAGCTTTCTTT	CASSLGTRGTEAFF
TRBV4-1	TRBJ2-2	TRBD2	few	TGCGCCAGCAGCCAAGCGCGGGGACTAGCGGGGGAAACCGGGGAGCTGTTTTTT	CASSQARGLAGETGELFF
TRBV7-9	TRBJ2-1	NA	NA	TGTGCCAGCAGCTTACAGGGCTCCCGTAATGAGCAGTTCTTC	CASSLQGSRNEQFF
TRBV4-1	TRBJ1-6	NA	NA	TGCGCCAGCAGCCTCCCGCTTCCAACCTCACCCCTCCACTTT	CASSLPLPTSPLHF
TRBV11-2	TRBJ2-5	TRBD2	NA	TGTGCCAGCAGCTTAGCTCCTCTGCGGGGGGTGGGAGAGACCCAGTACTTC	CASSLAPLRGVGETQYF
TRBV7-2	TRBJ2-7	NA	NA	TGTGCCAGCAGCCTAGGGCCGGAAGACGAGCAGTACTTC	CASSLGPEDEQYF
TRBV29-1	TRBJ1-1	NA	NA	TGCAGCGTTTACCGGGAGTCGGTTGAAGCTTTCTTT	CSVYRESVEAFF
TRBV10-2	TRBJ2-1	TRBD1	NA	TGCGCCAGCAGTGATACACCGGGACAGGGGTACTACAATGAGCAGTTCTTC	CASSDTPGQGYYNEQFF
TRBV29-1	TRBJ2-1	TRBD1	NA	TGCAGCGTTGAAGACGGGACAGCCCTCTCCTACAATGAGCAGTTCTTC	CSVEDGTALSYNEQFF
TRBV6-5	TRBJ2-1	TRBD2	NA	TGTGCCAGCAGCCCCAGGGGACTAGCGGGGGTGGATGAGCAGTTCTTC	CASSPRGLAGVDEQFF
TRBV20-1	TRBJ2-1	TRBD2	many	TGCAGTGCTAGAGTCGCCGGGGGGGCCTGGAATGAGCAGTTCTTC	CSARVAGGAWNEQFF
TRBV20-1	TRBJ2-2	NA	few	TGCAGTGCTCCCACCCAAGGGAACACCGGGGAGCTGTTTTTT	CSAPTQGNTGELFF
TRBV7-2	TRBJ1-2	NA	NA	TGTGCCAGTCAGTCCCCCGGGGGCGGCTATGGCTACACCTTC	CASQSPGGGYGYTF
TRBV5-1	TRBJ2-4	NA	NA	TGCGCCAGCAGCCCTACGGATGGGGCCATTCAGTACTTC	CASSPTDGAIQYF
TRBV5-1	TRBJ2-1	NA	many	TGCGCCAGCAGCTTGGAGGACGGATCCTACAATGAGCAGTTCTTC	CASSLEDGSYNEQFF
TRBV4-1	TRBJ2-3	NA	few	TGCGCCAGCAGCCCACTTCCCCCGCGGGGCGGAGCAGATACGCAGTATTTT	CASSPLPPRGGADTQYF
TRBV5-1	TRBJ2-1	NA	few	TGCGCCAGCAGCATACAGGACAATGAGCAGTTCTTC	CASSIQDNEQFF
TRBV5-1	TRBJ2-2	NA	NA	TGCGCCAGCAGCTTACGGACAAGGGCGGCCGGGGAGCTGTTTTTT	CASSLRTRAAGELFF